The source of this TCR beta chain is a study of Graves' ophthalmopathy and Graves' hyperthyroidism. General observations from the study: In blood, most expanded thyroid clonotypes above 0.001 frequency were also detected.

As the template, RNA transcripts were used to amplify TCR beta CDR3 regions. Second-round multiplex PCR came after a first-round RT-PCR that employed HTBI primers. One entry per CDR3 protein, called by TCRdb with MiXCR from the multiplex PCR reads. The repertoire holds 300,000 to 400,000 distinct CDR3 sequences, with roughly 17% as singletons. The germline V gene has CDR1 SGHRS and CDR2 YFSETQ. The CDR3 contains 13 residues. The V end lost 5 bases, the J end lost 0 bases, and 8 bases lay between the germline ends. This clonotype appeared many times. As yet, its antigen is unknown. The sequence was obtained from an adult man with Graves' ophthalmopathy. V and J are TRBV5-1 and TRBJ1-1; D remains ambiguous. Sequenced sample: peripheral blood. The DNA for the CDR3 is TGCGCCAGCAGGGCCCGACTGAACACTGAAGCTTTCTTT. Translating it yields CASRARLNTEAFF.